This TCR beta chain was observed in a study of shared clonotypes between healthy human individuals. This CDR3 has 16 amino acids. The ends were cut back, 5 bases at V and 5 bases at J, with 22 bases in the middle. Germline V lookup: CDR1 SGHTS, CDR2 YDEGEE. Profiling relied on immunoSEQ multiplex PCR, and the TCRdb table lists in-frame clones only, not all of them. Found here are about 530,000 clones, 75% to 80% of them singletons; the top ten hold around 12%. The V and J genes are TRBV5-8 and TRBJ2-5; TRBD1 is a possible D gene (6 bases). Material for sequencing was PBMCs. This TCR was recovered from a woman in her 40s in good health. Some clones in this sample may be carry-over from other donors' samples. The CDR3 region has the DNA TGTGCCAGCAGAACAACACAGGGCCCGTACCGGGAGACCCAGTACTTC. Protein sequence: CASRTTQGPYRETQYF. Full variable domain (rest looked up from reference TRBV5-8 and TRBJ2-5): EAGVTQSPTHLIKTRGQQATLRCSPISGHTSVYWYQQALGLGLQFLLWYDEGEERNRGNFPPRFSGRQFPNYSSELNVNALELEDSALYLCASRTTQGPYRETQYFGPGTRLLVL.